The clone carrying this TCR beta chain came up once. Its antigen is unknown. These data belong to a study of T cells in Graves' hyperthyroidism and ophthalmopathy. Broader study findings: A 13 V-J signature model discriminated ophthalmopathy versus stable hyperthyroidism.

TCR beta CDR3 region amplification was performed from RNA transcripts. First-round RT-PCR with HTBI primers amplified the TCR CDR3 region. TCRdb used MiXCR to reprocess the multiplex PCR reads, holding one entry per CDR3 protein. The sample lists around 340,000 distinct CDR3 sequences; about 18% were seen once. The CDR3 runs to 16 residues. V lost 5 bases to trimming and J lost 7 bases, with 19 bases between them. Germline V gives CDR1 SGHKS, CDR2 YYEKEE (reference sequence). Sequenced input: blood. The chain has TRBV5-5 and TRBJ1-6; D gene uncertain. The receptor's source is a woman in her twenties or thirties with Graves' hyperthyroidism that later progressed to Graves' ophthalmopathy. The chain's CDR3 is CASRINTRTANSPLHF. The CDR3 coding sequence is TGTGCCAGCAGGATTAACACCCGGACGGCCAATTCACCCCTCCACTTT.